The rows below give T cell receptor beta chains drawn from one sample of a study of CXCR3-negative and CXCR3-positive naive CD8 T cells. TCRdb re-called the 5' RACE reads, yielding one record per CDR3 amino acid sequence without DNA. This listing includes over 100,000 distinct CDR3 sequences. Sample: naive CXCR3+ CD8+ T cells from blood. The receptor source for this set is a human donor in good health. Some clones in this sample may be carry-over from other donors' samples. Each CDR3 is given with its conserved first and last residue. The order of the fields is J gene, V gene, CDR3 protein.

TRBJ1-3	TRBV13	CASSPRGTDRLSGNTIYF
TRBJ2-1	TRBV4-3	CASSQVAGIVYNEQFF
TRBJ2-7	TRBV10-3	CAISEWRAGGVYEQYF
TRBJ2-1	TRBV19	CASSWPARLNEQFF
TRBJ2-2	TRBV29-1	CSVGRDREKTGELFF
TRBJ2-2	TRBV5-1	CASSSGALNTGELFF
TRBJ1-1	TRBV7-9	CASSLAGQAFF
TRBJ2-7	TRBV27	CASSFSGQGYEQYF
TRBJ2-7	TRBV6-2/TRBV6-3	CASTGFSYEQYF
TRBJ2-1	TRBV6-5	CASSYSVRASGLPTNEQFF
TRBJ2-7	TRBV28	CASRSKDTYEQYF
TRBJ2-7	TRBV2	CASSVGWAYEQYF
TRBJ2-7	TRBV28	CASRGVAGGPPQYF
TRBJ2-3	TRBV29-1	CSVESLGLAITDTQYF
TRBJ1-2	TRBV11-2	CASSLDHGQILYGYTF
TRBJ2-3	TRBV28	CASSLTTDRLAGGTDTQYF
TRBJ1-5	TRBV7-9	CASSPLGGQPQHF
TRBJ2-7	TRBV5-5	CASSAGLADEQYF
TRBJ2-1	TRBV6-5	CASRPTSVGLHEQFF
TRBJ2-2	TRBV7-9	CASSRDLTGELFF
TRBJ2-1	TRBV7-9	CASSLVGQSYNEQFF
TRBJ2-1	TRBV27	CASSLRGGNEQFF
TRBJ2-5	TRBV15	CATSRELGEETQYF
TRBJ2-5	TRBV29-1	CSGERQGAGKTQYF
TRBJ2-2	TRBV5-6	CASSWDEYTGELFF
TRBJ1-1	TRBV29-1	CSVEGSEMNTEAFF
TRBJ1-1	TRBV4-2	CASSQVGGGTEAFF
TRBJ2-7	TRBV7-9	CASSQADNYEQYF
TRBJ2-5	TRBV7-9	CASSLDGFQETQYF
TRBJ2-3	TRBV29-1	CSVCLAGGDTQYF
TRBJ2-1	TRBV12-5	CASAPDRGYNEQFF
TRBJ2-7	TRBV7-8	CASSLTVGAYEQYF
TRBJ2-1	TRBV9	CASSPRDSDNEQFF
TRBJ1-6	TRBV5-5	CASSLGSPGQGMDSPLHF
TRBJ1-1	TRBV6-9	CASESRGRDTEAFF
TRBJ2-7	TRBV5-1	CASSLDVRGEQYF
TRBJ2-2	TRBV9	CASSVGPTNTGELFF
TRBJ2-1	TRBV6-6	CASSYASASSSYNEQFF
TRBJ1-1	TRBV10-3	CAISDPMGGSAFF
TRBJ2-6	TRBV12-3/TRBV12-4	CASRNLGSGANVLTF